One sample yielded the 4 T cell receptor beta chains listed below, sequenced in a study of cytomegalovirus exposure and HLA in healthy donors. It was with 60 Vbeta and 13 Jbeta primers that the PCR ran. Sequencing was performed with immunoSEQ multiplex PCR; in TCRdb, only in-frame clones are kept and a portion is missing. The table records around 97,000 clones, about a tenth of them present only once. The sample was PBMCs. These TCRs come from a man aged 45-65 years in good health and CMV-seropositive.

V gene TRBV5-5 combines with J gene TRBJ2-7; D is possibly TRBD2 (6 bases). CDR1 and CDR2 (germline): SGHKS, YYEKEE (reference sequence). V was shortened by 2 bases and J by 6 bases, with 12 bases between the two germline ends. The CDR3 runs 13 residues. DNA of the CDR3: TGTGCCAGCAGCTTTAGGAGGGGTTCCGAGCAGTACTTC. Its translation: CASSFRRGSEQYF.

The genes are TRBV7-9 and TRBJ2-3; 11 nucleotides agree with TRBD2. Unmatched junction bases numbered 13, after V lost 4 bases and J lost 1 base. CDR1 SEHNR and CDR2 FQNEAQ come from the germline V gene (reference sequence). The CDR3 runs to 19 residues. CDR3 nucleotide sequence: TGTGCCAGCAGCTCAGTCTACGGGGGGACTAGCGGCCGCACAGATACGCAGTATTTT. Its protein is CASSSVYGGTSGRTDTQYF.

The DNA of the CDR3 is TGTGCCAGCAGTCCAGGGAGGGACACCGGGGAGCTGTTTTTT. It yields the protein CASSPGRDTGELFF. The V gene is TRBV6-5, the J gene TRBJ2-2; 7 nucleotides line up with TRBD2. CDR1 is MNHEY, CDR2 SVGAGI, per germline. Losses at the gene ends were 5 bases for V and 3 bases for J; bases not matched to a gene: 3. The CDR3 sequence is 14 residues long.

The chain joins TRBV9 to TRBJ2-2; the match to TRBD1 covers 7 bases. The CDR3 is 14 amino acids. V lost 3 bases, J lost 6 bases, and 5 bases stayed unmatched. Germline CDR1 and CDR2: SGDLS and YYNGEE. The CDR3: CASSGDSGPGELFF. CDR3 DNA sequence: TGTGCCAGCAGCGGGGACAGTGGCCCCGGGGAGCTGTTTTTT. The whole variable domain, remainder taken from reference TRBV9 and TRBJ2-2, is DSGVTQTPKHLITATGQRVTLRCSPRSGDLSVYWYQQSLDQGLQFLIQYYNGEERAKGNILERFSAQQFPDLHSELNLSSLELGDSALYFCASSGDSGPGELFFGEGSRLTVL.